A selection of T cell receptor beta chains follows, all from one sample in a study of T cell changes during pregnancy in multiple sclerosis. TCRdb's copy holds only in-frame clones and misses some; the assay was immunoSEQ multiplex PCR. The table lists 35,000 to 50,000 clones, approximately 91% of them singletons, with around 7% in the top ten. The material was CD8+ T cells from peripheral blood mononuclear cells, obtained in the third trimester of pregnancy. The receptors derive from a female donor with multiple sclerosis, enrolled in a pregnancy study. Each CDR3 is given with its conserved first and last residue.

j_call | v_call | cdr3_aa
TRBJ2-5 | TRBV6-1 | CASSEGTAPGREETQYF
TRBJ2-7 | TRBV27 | CASSFSLGQVPYEQYF
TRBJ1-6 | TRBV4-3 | CASSQLETGNSPLHF
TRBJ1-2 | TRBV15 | CATSRPGTATNYGYTF
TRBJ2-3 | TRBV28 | CASSQEAPSTDTQYF
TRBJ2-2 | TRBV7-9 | CASSYTGAGTGELFF
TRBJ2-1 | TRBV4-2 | CASSQEGGGADEQFF
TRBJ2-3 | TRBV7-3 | CASSLLRWDTQYF
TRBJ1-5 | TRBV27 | CASSFFNQPQHF
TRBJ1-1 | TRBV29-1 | CSAHTGGTEAFF
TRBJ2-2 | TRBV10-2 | CASSDWQGHPGELFF
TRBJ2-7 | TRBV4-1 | CASSQEIQGSYEQYF
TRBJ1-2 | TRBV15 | CATSRAWEGSANYGYTF
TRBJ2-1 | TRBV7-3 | CASSLLPGGADEQFF
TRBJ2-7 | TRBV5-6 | CASSSGGQGYYEQYF
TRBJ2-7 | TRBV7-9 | CASSNLAGGHEQYF
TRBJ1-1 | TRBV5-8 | CATQLRGETEAFF
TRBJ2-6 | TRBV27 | CASSLSPGSGANVLTF
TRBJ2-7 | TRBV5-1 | CASSARATGHEQYF
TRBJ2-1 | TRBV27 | CASSLGGSGAYNEQFF
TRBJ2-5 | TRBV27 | CASSSSGWQGETQYF
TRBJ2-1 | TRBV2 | CARERGQGASYNEQFF
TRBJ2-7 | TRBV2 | CASGGGVSYEQYF
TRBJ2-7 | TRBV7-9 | CASSPGTEDEQYF
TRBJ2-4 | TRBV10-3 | CAISNRDRGDAKNIQYF
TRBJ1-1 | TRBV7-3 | CASSPELRTEAFF
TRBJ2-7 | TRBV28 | CASSFIGTVYEQYF
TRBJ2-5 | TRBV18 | CASSPWDRGGQETQYF
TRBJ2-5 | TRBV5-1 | CASSSRQGAWGETQYF
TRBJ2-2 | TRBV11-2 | CASSPSAGGPPGGELFF
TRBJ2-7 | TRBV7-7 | CASSLALDTYEQYF
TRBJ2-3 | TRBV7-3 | CASSPGQGGTDTQYF
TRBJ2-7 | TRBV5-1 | CASSLAGGAPYEQYF
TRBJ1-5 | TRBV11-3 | CASSQGQGIGSDQPQHF
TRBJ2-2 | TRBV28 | CASSQGDSNTGELFF
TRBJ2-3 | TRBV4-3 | CASSQDYRGPTVTDTQYF
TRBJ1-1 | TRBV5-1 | CASSFREPNTEAFF
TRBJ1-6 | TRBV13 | CASRGRGYNSPLHF
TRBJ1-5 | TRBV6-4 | CASSHRNPTDSNQPQHF
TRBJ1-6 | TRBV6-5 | CASRNQVYHNSPLHF
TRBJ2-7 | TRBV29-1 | CSVEGGIEDPSYEQYF
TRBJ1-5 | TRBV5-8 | CASSPFNQPQHF
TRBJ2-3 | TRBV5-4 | CASSFRGSSTDTQYF
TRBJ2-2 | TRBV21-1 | CASSKTRGLAGDHGELFF
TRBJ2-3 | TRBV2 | CASSSPQRETRVIDTQYF
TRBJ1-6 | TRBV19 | CASAQSSYNSPLHF
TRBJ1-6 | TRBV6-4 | CASSQGAFSPLHF
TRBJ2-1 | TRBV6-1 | CASSVLVAGDYNEQFF
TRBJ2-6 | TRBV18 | CASSPRPGDSGANVLTF
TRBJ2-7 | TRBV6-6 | CASSYSQGMSYEQYF
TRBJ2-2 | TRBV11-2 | CASSPSPDRLNTGELFF
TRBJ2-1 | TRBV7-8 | CASSLSGAEQFF
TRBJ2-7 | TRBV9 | CASSVDAGHSYEQYF